This record covers a single T cell receptor beta chain. TCRdb's copy holds only in-frame clones and misses some; the assay was immunoSEQ multiplex PCR. Altogether around 100,000 clones are present, approximately 90% being singletons, with the ten largest covering less than 4.5%. This specimen comes from a study of control samples from healthy donors and cancer patients. CDR3 length: 13 residues. Germline lookup yields CDR1 LNHDA and CDR2 SQIVND (reference sequence). Trimming cost V 2 bases and J 2 bases, with 6 bases left between them. V is TRBV19 and J is TRBJ2-5, with D unclear. The sample taken for sequencing was blood. The clonotype originates from a woman younger than 30 in good health. The CDR3 DNA reads TGTGCCAGTAGTATACAGAGTCAAGAGACCCAGTACTTC. It specifies CASSIQSQETQYF. The entire variable domain, with the rest obtained from reference TRBV19 and TRBJ2-5, is as follows: DGGITQSPKYLFRKEGQNVTLSCEQNLNHDAMYWYRQDPGQGLRLIYYSQIVNDFQKGDIAEGYSVSREKKESFPLTVTSAQKNPTAFYLCASSIQSQETQYFGPGTRLLVL.